These 10 T cell receptor beta chains were all obtained from the same sample, sequenced in a study of beta chain features in type 1 diabetes. Sequenced material consisted of expressed TCRB transcripts (all of the isolated RNA was reverse transcribed). Sequenced by immunoSEQ multiplex PCR; TCRdb stores in-frame clones only, minus some. The sample shows tens of thousands of clones, 25% to 35% of them seen only once. The sequencing sample was made of stem cell memory CD4+ T cells from blood. These receptors were obtained from a woman between 18 and 29 years old in good health.

V and J are TRBV30 and TRBJ1-1; TRBD1 matches 8 bases. Losses at the gene ends were 3 bases for V and 1 base for J; bases not matched to a gene: 10. The CDR3 loop spans 16 amino acids. Germline-derived CDR1 and CDR2 are GTSNPN and SVGIG (reference sequence). The CDR3 loop is CAWRQGTGRGNTEAFF. The DNA of the CDR3 is TGTGCCTGGAGACAAGGGACAGGCCGTGGGAACACTGAAGCTTTCTTT.

The V call is TRBV7-9, the J call TRBJ2-5; TRBD2 matches 9 bases. The CDR3 totals 14 residues. In germline, CDR1 is SEHNR, CDR2 FQNEAQ (reference sequence). Trimming cost V 1 base and J 3 bases; bases outside gene matches: 0. The CDR3 nucleotides are TGTGCCAGCAGCTTAGGACTAGCGGAAGAGACCCAGTACTTC. Protein sequence: CASSLGLAEETQYF.

The CDR3 loop is CASSGSQGAGGTEAFF. CDR3 coding DNA: TGTGCCAGCTCAGGGTCACAGGGGGCCGGGGGCACTGAAGCTTTCTTT. This sequence joins TRBV18 and TRBJ1-1; 9 nucleotides line up with TRBD1. The germline gives CDR1 KGHSH, CDR2 LQKENI. This CDR3 is 16 amino acids long. V shed 5 bases, J shed 4 bases, and the junction held 11 bases outside the gene matches.

The chain couples TRBV9 to TRBJ2-5; the match to TRBD2 covers 13 bases. J was trimmed by 2 bases and V by 3 bases; bases with no gene match: 4. From germline, CDR1 is SGDLS and CDR2 YYNGEE. This CDR3 is 16 amino acids long. The CDR3 sequence: CASSETSGGPQETQYF. In nucleotides, the CDR3 is TGTGCCAGCAGCGAGACTAGCGGGGGGCCGCAAGAGACCCAGTACTTC.

This chain joins TRBV2 and TRBJ1-1; D perhaps matches TRBD1 (5 bases). Trimming left V 5 bases short and J 1 base short, with 8 bases between. CDR3 length equals 13 residues. The germline V gene encodes CDR1 SNHLY and CDR2 FYNNEI. CDR3 DNA sequence: TGTGCCAGCAGTCCTCAGGGGAACACTGAAGCTTTCTTT. Protein sequence: CASSPQGNTEAFF.

This clone was found a few times. The chain combines TRBV5-4 with TRBJ2-1, with D perhaps matching TRBD2 (7 bases). From germline, CDR1 is SGHNT and CDR2 YYREEE (reference sequence). The CDR3 is 16 amino acids. The V end was cut by 0 bases, the J end by 5 bases, with 15 bases between. CDR3 amino acids: CASSLGGAGANNEQFF. The CDR3 nucleotides read TGTGCCAGCAGCTTGGGGGGCGCGGGGGCGAACAATGAGCAGTTCTTC.

V gene TRBV5-4 combines with J gene TRBJ1-2; D not resolved. CDR3 length: 13 amino acids. The V gene lost 4 bases and the J gene lost 2 bases, with 9 bases spanning the gap. The germline V gene has CDR1 SGHNT and CDR2 YYREEE (reference sequence). The DNA of the CDR3 is TGTGCCAGCAGCCTGGCGGGAAACTATGGCTACACCTTC. Its protein is CASSLAGNYGYTF.

The V call is TRBV5-3, the J call TRBJ1-1; 8 bases fit TRBD1. TRBV5-3 is labeled an ORF, and its function is uncertain. Germline trimming cut 7 bases from V and 4 bases from J; bases unmatched to any gene: 15. The CDR3 is 16 amino acids. This chain's CDR3 is CARGTGLGVYATEAFF. CDR3 in DNA: TGTGCCAGAGGGACAGGCCTCGGAGTTTATGCCACTGAAGCTTTCTTT.

The chain uses TRBV19 and TRBJ2-3; maybe TRBD2 (7 bases). The CDR3 loop spans 16 amino acids. V was pared by 4 bases and J by 5 bases, with 19 bases between. Germline CDR1 and CDR2: LNHDA and SQIVND (reference sequence). This CDR3 reads CASSRVRRGGGDTQYF. DNA of the CDR3: TGTGCCAGTAGTAGAGTCCGGCGGGGAGGGGGAGATACGCAGTATTTT.

This clone was observed many times. This sequence joins TRBV23-1 and TRBJ2-7, with 10 bases identical to TRBD1. TRBV23-1 is known as an ORF, though its function is uncertain. The CDR3 extends over 16 amino acids. J was trimmed by 2 bases and V by 0 bases; bases with no gene match: 4. Here the CDR3 reads CASSQSRDRGTYEQYF. CDR3 in DNA: TGCGCCAGCAGTCAATCCCGGGACAGGGGAACCTACGAGCAGTACTTC.